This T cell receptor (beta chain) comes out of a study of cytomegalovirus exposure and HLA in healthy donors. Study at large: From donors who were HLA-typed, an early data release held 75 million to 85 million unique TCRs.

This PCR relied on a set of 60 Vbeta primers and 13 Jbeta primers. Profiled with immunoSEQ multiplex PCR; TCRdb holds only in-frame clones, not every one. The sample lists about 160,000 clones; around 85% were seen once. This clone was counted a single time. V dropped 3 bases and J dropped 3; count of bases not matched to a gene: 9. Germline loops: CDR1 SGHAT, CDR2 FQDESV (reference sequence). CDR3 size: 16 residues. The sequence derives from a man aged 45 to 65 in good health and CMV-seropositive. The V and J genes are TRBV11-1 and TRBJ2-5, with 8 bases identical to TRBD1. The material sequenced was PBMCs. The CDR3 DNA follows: TGTGCCAGCAGCTTTATTCCAGGGGGCCTGGAAGAGACCCAGTACTTC. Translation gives CASSFIPGGLEETQYF.